Below are 17 T cell receptor beta chains sequenced from a single sample in a study of shared clonotypes between healthy human individuals. Clones were read by immunoSEQ multiplex PCR, and TCRdb kept only the in-frame ones, dropping some. Here the sample spans 450,000 to 500,000 clones, about 85% being singletons. The sample was PBMCs. The receptor source for this set is a woman in her forties in good health. Some clones in this sample may be carry-over from other donors' samples.

With respect to this clone: This likely stems from a read error, as it lies one base from a far larger clone. The J gene is TRBJ2-4, the V gene TRBV2; possible D gene TRBD2, 5 bases. Germline lookup yields CDR1 SNHLY and CDR2 FYNNEI. This CDR3 contains 13 residues. DNA of the CDR3: TGTGCCTGCAGTGAGGGCGGTCAAAACATTCAGTACTTC. It is translated as CACSEGGQNIQYF.

The rearrangement links TRBV2 to TRBJ2-3, with a tentative D call TRBD2 (5 bases). The length of the CDR3 is 14 residues. V was trimmed by 6 bases and J by 4 bases, leaving 14 bases between them. Germline values: CDR1 SNHLY, CDR2 FYNNEI. The CDR3 nucleotides read TGTGCCAGCAGCGAACAACGACTATCAGATACGCAGTATTTT. This gives the protein CASSEQRLSDTQYF.

The V call is TRBV19, the J call TRBJ1-1; D unclear. Trimming left V 4 bases short and J 11 bases short, with 17 bases between. This CDR3 has 13 residues. Per the germline V gene, CDR1 is LNHDA and CDR2 is SQIVND (reference sequence). The CDR3 DNA is TGTGCCAGTAGTACTGGAGGGCGGGTTAACGCTTTCTTT. Translated: CASSTGGRVNAFF. Combining the CDR3 with reference TRBV19 and TRBJ1-1 gives the whole variable domain DGGITQSPKYLFRKEGQNVTLSCEQNLNHDAMYWYRQDPGQGLRLIYYSQIVNDFQKGDIAEGYSVSREKKESFPLTVTSAQKNPTAFYLCASSTGGRVNAFFGQGTRLTVV.

This clone turned up a few times. The chain links TRBV19 to TRBJ2-7; D remains ambiguous. Trimming took off 6 bases at V and 3 bases at J, with 15 bases between the two ends. Germline V gives CDR1 LNHDA, CDR2 SQIVND (reference sequence). The CDR3 contains 14 residues. As DNA, the CDR3 is TGTGCCAGTAGCTCCCCGGGCCTACTCTACGAGCAGTACTTC. This codes for CASSSPGLLYEQYF.

The rearrangement joins TRBV10-3 to TRBJ2-7; tentatively, D is TRBD2 (5 bases). The CDR3 loop spans 15 amino acids. Germline V lookup: CDR1 ENHRY, CDR2 SYGVKD. Trimming pared 4 bases from V and 5 bases from J, leaving 18 bases between. The CDR3: CAISGRNITAHEQYF. CDR3 DNA sequence: TGTGCCATCAGTGGGAGGAATATCACCGCCCACGAGCAGTACTTC.

Comments on this clone: This likely came from a read error, as a far larger clone is one base away. Additional DNA sequences in this sample encode the identical CDR3. The chain couples TRBV5-1 to TRBJ1-2, with 7 nucleotides matching TRBD1. The CDR3 loop spans 14 amino acids. The germline V gene encodes CDR1 SGHRS and CDR2 YFSETQ. CDR3 DNA: TGCGCAAGCAGCTTTCGACAGGGCGGGTATGGCTACACCTTC. This encodes CASSFRQGGYGYTF.

CDR3 sequence reads: CASSLGLGYGQETQYF. In DNA, the CDR3 is TGTGCCAGCAGCTTAGGTCTAGGTTATGGGCAAGAGACCCAGTACTTC. The V call is TRBV7-9, the J call TRBJ2-5; D uncertain. CDR1 and CDR2 (germline): SEHNR, FQNEAQ (reference sequence). V lost 1 base and J lost 2, with 14 bases in between. The CDR3 totals 16 residues.

In this sample, this clone turned up a few times. A far bigger clonotype differs at one base, so this is likely a read error. Distinct nucleotide sequences in the sample also encode this CDR3. The chain is built from TRBV29-1 and TRBJ1-2; D unclear. The CDR3 is 14 residues long. The ends were cut back, 4 bases at V and 4 bases at J, with 16 bases in the middle. Germline CDR1 SQVTM, CDR2 ANQGSEA. The CDR3 is CSVVSGDMGYGYTF. In DNA, the CDR3 is TGCAGCGTTGTTAGCGGGGATATGGGCTATGGCTACACCTTC.

A note on this clone: This likely stems from a read error, as it lies one base from a far larger clone. Different DNA sequences within this sample yield the same CDR3. The chain recombines TRBV7-9 with TRBJ1-1; 10 bases agree with TRBD1. The CDR3 extends over 16 amino acids. Germline lookup yields CDR1 SEHNR and CDR2 FQNEAQ (reference sequence). The CDR3 DNA reads as TGTGCTAGCAGCTTACGGACAGGGGGGATGAACACTGAAGCTTTCTTT. It codes for CASSLRTGGMNTEAFF. The full variable domain, in which reference TRBV7-9 and TRBJ1-1 provide the parts outside the CDR3, is DTGVSQNPRHKITKRGQNVTFRCDPISEHNRLYWYRQTLGQGPEFLTYFQNEAQLEKSRLLSDRFSAERPKGSFSTLEIQRTEQGDSAMYLCASSLRTGGMNTEAFFGQGTRLTVV.

On this clone itself: With a far larger clone one base away, a read error is the likely cause. This sample also contains other DNA sequences that code for the same CDR3. CDR3 amino acids: CATSRKRDVAEQYF. In DNA form, the CDR3 reads TGTGCCACCAGCAGAAAAAGGGACGTCGCCGAGCAATACTTC. The chain joins TRBV15 to TRBJ2-7; possibly TRBD1 or TRBD2 for D (5 bases each). The CDR3 covers 14 residues. Germline CDR1 LNHNV, CDR2 YYDKDF (reference sequence).

With respect to this clone: It is likely a read error: a sequence one base away is far more abundant. The V gene is TRBV6-5, the J gene TRBJ1-2; 7 bases agree with TRBD1. The V segment lost 4 bases and the J segment 7 bases; nucleotides outside the gene matches: 9. The CDR3 extends over 14 amino acids. Germline CDR1 and CDR2: MNHEY and SVGAGI. CDR3 loop: CASSFTQGSVGYTF. CDR3 coding DNA: TGTGCCAGCAGTTTCACACAGGGGTCGGTTGGCTACACCTTC.

There are many counts of this clone. At the DNA level, this CDR3 is encoded by other sequences in the same sample as well. V gene TRBV5-1 combines with J gene TRBJ2-1; 7 nucleotides line up with TRBD2. This CDR3 has 17 amino acids. Germline V lookup: CDR1 SGHRS, CDR2 YFSETQ. V was clipped by 0 bases and J by 0 bases; unmatched bases: 6. CDR3 in DNA: TGCGCCAGCAGCTTGGAGGCTAGCGGCAGCTCCTACAATGAGCAGTTCTTC. Protein: CASSLEASGSSYNEQFF.

The chain is built from TRBV5-1 and TRBJ1-2, with TRBD1 matching over 7 bases. This CDR3 has 14 residues. V shed 2 bases and J 6 bases; nucleotides not matched to a gene: 7. Germline V gene sequence: CDR1 SGHRS, CDR2 YFSETQ. CDR3 protein: CASSFLGGGHGYTF. CDR3 DNA: TGCGCCAGCAGCTTTCTGGGAGGGGGCCATGGCTACACCTTC.

The chain is built from TRBV28 and TRBJ2-7; 11 bases are a match to TRBD2. The CDR3 covers 15 residues. Per germline, CDR1 MDHEN and CDR2 SYDVKM. With V trimmed by 4 bases and J by 3 bases, 5 bases remained unmatched. This CDR3 is CASSSPTSGIYEQYF. The CDR3 DNA reads TGTGCCAGCAGTTCGCCGACTAGCGGGATCTACGAGCAGTACTTC.

This chain connects TRBV4-2 to TRBJ1-2; D may be TRBD1 (5 bases). CDR3 length: 15 residues. Germline loops: CDR1 LGHNA, CDR2 YNFKEQ. V was shortened by 0 bases and J by 1 base, with 9 bases between the two germline ends. The CDR3 here is CASSQDGTFNYGYTF. In DNA, the CDR3 is TGTGCCAGCAGCCAAGATGGGACGTTTAACTATGGCTACACCTTC.

A remark on this clone: In the same sample, other DNA sequences code for this CDR3. The V and J genes are TRBV5-1 and TRBJ2-5; D perhaps matches TRBD2 (7 bases). V gave up 4 bases and J gave up 2 bases, with 15 bases separating them. The CDR3 has 15 amino acids. Per the germline V gene, CDR1 is SGHRS and CDR2 is YFSETQ. The CDR3 sequence: CASSTQGGWQETQYF. The CDR3 nucleotides are TGCGCCAGCAGCACACAGGGAGGGTGGCAAGAGACCCAGTACTTC.

The chain joins TRBV30 to TRBJ2-5; no clear D gene. CDR1 and CDR2 from the germline V gene are GTSNPN and SVGIG (reference sequence). The CDR3 spans 14 residues. V lost 2 bases and J lost 0, with 10 bases in between. CDR3 in amino acids: CAWSMGKYQETQYF. The CDR3 coding sequence is TGTGCCTGGAGTATGGGGAAGTACCAAGAGACCCAGTACTTC.